This T cell receptor (beta chain) came from a study of blood T cell repertoires in COVID-19. Profiled with immunoSEQ multiplex PCR; TCRdb holds only in-frame clones, not every one. The sample holds fewer than 250,000 clones; roughly 90% are singletons and the top ten take over 2%. Sequencing was performed on peripheral blood. The sequence was obtained from a woman in her fifties or sixties with acute or convalescent COVID-19.

This chain's CDR3 is CASSALSTQETQYF. The CDR3 DNA reads TGTGCCAGCAGCGCACTGAGTACTCAAGAGACCCAGTACTTC. The chain uses TRBV9 and TRBJ2-5; no clear D. Germline V gives CDR1 SGDLS, CDR2 YYNGEE. V shed 3 bases and J shed 2 bases, with 11 bases lying between them. The CDR3 contains 14 residues.